These 10 T cell receptor beta chains came from one sample sequenced in a study of control samples from healthy donors and cancer patients. Some clones are missing from TCRdb's copy, which holds only in-frame ones; the method was immunoSEQ multiplex PCR. This table holds approximately 83,000 clones, 85% to 95% found once. Sequencing was performed on blood. These receptors were collected from a woman in her twenties or thirties in good health.

This clone was picked up one time. The chain links TRBV21-1 to TRBJ1-3. TRBV21-1 is recorded as a pseudogene. CDR3 length equals 15 residues. CDR3 region: CASSKGGQRENTIYF. The CDR3, as DNA: TGTGCCAGCAGCAAAGGGGGACAGCGGGAAAACACCATATATTTT.

The chain joins TRBV21-1 to TRBJ2-7; TRBD1, as called in the table, went unchecked against the DNA. TRBV21-1 is labeled a pseudogene. CDR3 length: 9 residues. In DNA form, the CDR3 reads TGTGCCAGGGGGACAGAGCAGTACTTC. Encoded protein: CARGTEQYF.

The V gene is TRBV21-1, the J gene TRBJ2-2; whether TRBD1, the table's D call, matches the DNA was not checked. TRBV21-1 is marked as a pseudogene. This CDR3 comprises 14 residues. This CDR3 reads CASRVTANTGELFF. The CDR3, as DNA: TGTGCCAGCAGGGTAACAGCTAACACCGGGGAGCTGTTTTTT.

The CDR3 here is CASSLGELWDYGYTF. DNA for the CDR3: TGCGCCAGCAGCTTGGGAGAGCTATGGGACTATGGCTACACCTTC. The V gene is TRBV5-1, the J gene TRBJ1-2; D is unresolved. Germline CDR1 SGHRS, CDR2 YFSETQ. Trimming took off 0 bases at V and 3 bases at J, with 12 bases between the two ends. This CDR3 is 15 amino acids long.

This clone was counted a single time. The CDR3 DNA reads as TGTGCCACCAGTGGCCGGGGGAGCCAGCCCCAGCATTTT. It yields the protein CATSGRGSQPQHF. This sequence joins TRBV24-1 and TRBJ1-5, with a possible D match to TRBD1 (5 bases). V was shortened by 5 bases and J by 7 bases, with 11 bases between the two germline ends. Germline CDR1 reads KGHDR; CDR2 reads SFDVKD. CDR3 length equals 13 residues.

The chain is built from TRBV28 and TRBJ2-6; the D is unclear. This CDR3 region has 15 residues. Germline CDR1 MDHEN, CDR2 SYDVKM. Trimming removed 6 bases from V and 0 bases from J, with 9 bases in between. For the CDR3, the DNA is TGTGCCAGCAGCCCACACCCCTCTGGGGCCAACGTCCTGACTTTC. This translates into CASSPHPSGANVLTF.

This clone was counted once. The gene calls are TRBV7-3 and TRBJ1-1; D is ambiguous. Trimming took 2 bases from V and 1 from J, leaving 5 bases between them. Germline CDR1 is SGHTA and CDR2 is FQGTGA. The CDR3 is made up of 13 amino acids. The CDR3 coding sequence is TGTGCCAGCAGCTTAGATCCGAACACTGAAGCTTTCTTT. Its protein product is CASSLDPNTEAFF. The whole variable domain, remainder taken from reference TRBV7-3 and TRBJ1-1, is GAGVSQTPSNKVTEKGKYVELRCDPISGHTALYWYRQSLGQGPEFLIYFQGTGAADDSGLPNDRFFAVRPEGSVSTLKIQRTERGDSAVYLCASSLDPNTEAFFGQGTRLTVV.

This clone has a single count. The V gene is TRBV3-1 (or the pseudogene TRBV3-2), the J gene TRBJ2-3, with a weak D call TRBD2 (5 bases). The V end lost 4 bases, the J end lost 2 bases, and 10 bases lay between the germline ends. Germline assignment: CDR1 LGHDT and CDR2 YNNKEL (reference sequence). The CDR3 consists of 14 residues. CDR3 in amino acids: CASSPLGITDTQYF. Written as DNA, the CDR3 is TGTGCCAGCAGCCCCCTCGGGATCACAGATACGCAGTATTTT.

The chain couples TRBV24-1 to TRBJ2-7; D is uncertain. The CDR3 is 12 residues long. V was shortened by 0 bases and J by 6 bases, with 5 bases between the two germline ends. Germline CDR1 is KGHDR and CDR2 is SFDVKD. The CDR3 loop is CATSDLGVEQYF. DNA for the CDR3: TGTGCCACCAGTGATTTGGGTGTCGAGCAGTACTTC.

The CDR3 protein is CATSAGGGFAGELFF. The CDR3 DNA reads TGTGCCACCAGTGCAGGGGGCGGTTTCGCCGGGGAGCTGTTTTTT. This chain uses TRBV24-1 with TRBJ2-2; TRBD1 aligns across 8 bases. This CDR3 comprises 15 residues. The germline gives CDR1 KGHDR, CDR2 SFDVKD. Unmatched junction bases numbered 7, after V lost 5 bases and J lost 6 bases.